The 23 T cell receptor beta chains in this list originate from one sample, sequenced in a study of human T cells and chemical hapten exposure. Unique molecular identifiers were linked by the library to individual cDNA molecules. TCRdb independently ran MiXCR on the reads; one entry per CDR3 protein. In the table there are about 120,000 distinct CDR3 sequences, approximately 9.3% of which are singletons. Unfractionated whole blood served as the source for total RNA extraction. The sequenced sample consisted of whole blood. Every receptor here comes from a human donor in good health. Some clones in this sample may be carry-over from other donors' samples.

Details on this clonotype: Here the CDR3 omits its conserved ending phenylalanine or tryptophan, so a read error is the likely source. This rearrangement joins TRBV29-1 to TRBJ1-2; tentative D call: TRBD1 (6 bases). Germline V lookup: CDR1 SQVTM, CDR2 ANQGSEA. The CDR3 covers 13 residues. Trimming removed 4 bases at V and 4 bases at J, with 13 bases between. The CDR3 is CSVAMGDTYGYTG. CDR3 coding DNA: TGCAGCGTTGCGATGGGGGACACCTATGGCTACACCGGC.

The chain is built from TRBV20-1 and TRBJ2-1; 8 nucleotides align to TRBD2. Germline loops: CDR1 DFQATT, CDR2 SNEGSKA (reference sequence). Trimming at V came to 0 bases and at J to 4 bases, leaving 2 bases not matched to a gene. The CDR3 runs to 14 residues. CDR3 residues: CSARESGSYNEQFF. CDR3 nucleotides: TGCAGTGCTAGAGAAAGCGGGAGTTACAATGAGCAGTTCTTC.

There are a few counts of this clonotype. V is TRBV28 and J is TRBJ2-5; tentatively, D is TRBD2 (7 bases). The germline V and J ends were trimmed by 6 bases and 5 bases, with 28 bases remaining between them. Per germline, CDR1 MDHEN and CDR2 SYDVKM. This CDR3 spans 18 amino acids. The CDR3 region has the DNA TGTGCCAGCAGACCCACCTTCAGAACGAGCGGGACATCCGAGACCCAGTACTTC. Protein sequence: CASRPTFRTSGTSETQYF.

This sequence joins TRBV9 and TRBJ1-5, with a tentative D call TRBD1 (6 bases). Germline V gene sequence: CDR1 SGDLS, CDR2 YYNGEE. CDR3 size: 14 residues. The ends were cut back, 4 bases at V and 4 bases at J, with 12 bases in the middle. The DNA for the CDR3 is TGTGCCAGCAGCAAAGGGGGGCCTAATCAGCCCCAGCATTTT. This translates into CASSKGGPNQPQHF. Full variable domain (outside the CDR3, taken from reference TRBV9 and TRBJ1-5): DSGVTQTPKHLITATGQRVTLRCSPRSGDLSVYWYQQSLDQGLQFLIQYYNGEERAKGNILERFSAQQFPDLHSELNLSSLELGDSALYFCASSKGGPNQPQHFGDGTRLSIL.

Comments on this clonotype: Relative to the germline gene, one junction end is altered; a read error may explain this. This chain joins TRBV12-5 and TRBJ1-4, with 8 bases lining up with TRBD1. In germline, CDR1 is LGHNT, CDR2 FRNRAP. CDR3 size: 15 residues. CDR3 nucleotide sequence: TGTGCTAGTGGTTTGGGGACAGGGACTAATGAAAACCTGTTTTTT. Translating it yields CASGLGTGTNENLFF.

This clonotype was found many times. CDR3 loop: CASSVTSGGYNEQFF. In DNA form, the CDR3 reads TGTGCCAGCAGCGTTACTAGCGGGGGTTACAATGAGCAGTTCTTC. The V call is TRBV9, the J call TRBJ2-1; 11 bases line up with TRBD2. Germline CDR1 and CDR2: SGDLS and YYNGEE. The length of the CDR3 is 15 residues. V was clipped by 2 bases and J by 4 bases; unmatched bases: 2. The whole variable domain, remainder taken from reference TRBV9 and TRBJ2-1, is DSGVTQTPKHLITATGQRVTLRCSPRSGDLSVYWYQQSLDQGLQFLIQYYNGEERAKGNILERFSAQQFPDLHSELNLSSLELGDSALYFCASSVTSGGYNEQFFGPGTRLTVL.

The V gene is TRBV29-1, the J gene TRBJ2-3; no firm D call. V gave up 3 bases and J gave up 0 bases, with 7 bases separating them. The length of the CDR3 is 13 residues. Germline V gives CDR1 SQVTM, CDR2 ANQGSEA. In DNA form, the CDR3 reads TGCAGCGTTGAGTCTTCTAGCACAGATACGCAGTATTTT. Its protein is CSVESSSTDTQYF.

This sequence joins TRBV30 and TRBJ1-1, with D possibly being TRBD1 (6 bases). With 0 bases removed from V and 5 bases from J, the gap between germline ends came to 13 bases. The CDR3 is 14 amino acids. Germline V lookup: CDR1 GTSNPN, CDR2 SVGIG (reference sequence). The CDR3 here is CAWSVLTGRTEAFF. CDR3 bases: TGTGCCTGGAGTGTATTAACAGGGCGGACTGAAGCTTTCTTT.

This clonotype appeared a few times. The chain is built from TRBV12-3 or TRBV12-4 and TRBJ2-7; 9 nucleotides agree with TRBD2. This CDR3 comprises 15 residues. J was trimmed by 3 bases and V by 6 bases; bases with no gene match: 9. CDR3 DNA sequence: TGTGCCAGCAGCCCCAAAGCGGGGGGAATCTACGAGCAGTACTTC. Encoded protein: CASSPKAGGIYEQYF.

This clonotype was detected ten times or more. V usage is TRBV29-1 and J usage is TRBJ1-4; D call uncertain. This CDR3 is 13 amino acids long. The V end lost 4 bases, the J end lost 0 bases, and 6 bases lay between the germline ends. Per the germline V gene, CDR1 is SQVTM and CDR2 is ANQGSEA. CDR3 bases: TGCAGCGTTGCTCGGTCAACTAATGAAAAACTGTTTTTT. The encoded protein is CSVARSTNEKLFF.

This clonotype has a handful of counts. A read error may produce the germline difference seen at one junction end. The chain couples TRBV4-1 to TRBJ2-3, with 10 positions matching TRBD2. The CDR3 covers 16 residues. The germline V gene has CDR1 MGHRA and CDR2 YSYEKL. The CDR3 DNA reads TGCGCCAGCAGTCAAGAGAGGAGCGGGAGGGCTGATACGCAGTATTTT. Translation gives CASSQERSGRADTQYF.

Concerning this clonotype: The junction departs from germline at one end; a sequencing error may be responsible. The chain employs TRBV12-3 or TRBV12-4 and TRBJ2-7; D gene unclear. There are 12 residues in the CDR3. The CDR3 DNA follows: TGTGCCAGCGGTTTAGACCTGACCGAGCAGTACTTC. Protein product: CASGLDLTEQYF.

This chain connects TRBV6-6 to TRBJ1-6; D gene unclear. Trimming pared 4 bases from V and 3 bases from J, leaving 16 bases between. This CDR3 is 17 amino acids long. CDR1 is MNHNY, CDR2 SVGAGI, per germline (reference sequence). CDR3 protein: CASSSTPAGSYNSPLHF. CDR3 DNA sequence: TGTGCCAGCAGTTCTACCCCAGCGGGGAGCTATAATTCACCCCTCCACTTT.

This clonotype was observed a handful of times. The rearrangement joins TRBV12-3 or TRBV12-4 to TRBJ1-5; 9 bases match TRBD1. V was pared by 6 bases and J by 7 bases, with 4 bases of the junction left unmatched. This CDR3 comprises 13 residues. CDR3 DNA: TGTGCCAGCAGGGGACAGGGAGGCCAGCCCCAGCATTTT. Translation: CASRGQGGQPQHF.

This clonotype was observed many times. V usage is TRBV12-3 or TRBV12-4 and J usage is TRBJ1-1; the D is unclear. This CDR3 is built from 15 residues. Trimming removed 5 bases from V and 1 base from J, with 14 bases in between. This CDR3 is CASSPYGIKNTEAFF. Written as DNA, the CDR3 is TGTGCCAGCAGTCCCTATGGGATCAAGAACACTGAAGCTTTCTTT.

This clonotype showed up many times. CDR3 DNA: TGCGCCAGCAGCCAATTGGGAAGAGGGATCTCCTACGAGCAGTACTTC. This translates into CASSQLGRGISYEQYF. The chain recombines TRBV4-1 with TRBJ2-7; a possible D gene is TRBD2 (5 bases). V was shortened by 2 bases and J by 0 bases, with 14 bases between the two germline ends. This CDR3 region has 16 residues. In germline, CDR1 is MGHRA, CDR2 YSYEKL.

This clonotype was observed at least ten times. CDR3 region: CASSFALAGEETQYF. The CDR3 bases are TGTGCCAGCAGTTTCGCGCTAGCGGGGGAAGAGACCCAGTACTTC. The V call is TRBV12-3 or TRBV12-4, the J call TRBJ2-5; 10 nucleotides line up with TRBD2. V shed 3 bases and J 3 bases; nucleotides not matched to a gene: 4. The CDR3 contains 15 residues.

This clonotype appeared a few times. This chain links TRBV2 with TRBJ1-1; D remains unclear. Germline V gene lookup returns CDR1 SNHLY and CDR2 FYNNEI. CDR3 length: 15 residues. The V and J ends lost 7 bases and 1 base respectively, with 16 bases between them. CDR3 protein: CASMADALWNTEAFF. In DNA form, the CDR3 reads TGTGCCAGCATGGCGGACGCTCTCTGGAACACTGAAGCTTTCTTT.

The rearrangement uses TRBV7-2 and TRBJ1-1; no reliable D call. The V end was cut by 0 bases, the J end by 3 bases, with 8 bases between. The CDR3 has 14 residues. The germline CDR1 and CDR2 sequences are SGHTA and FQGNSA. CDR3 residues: CASSLAGLDTEAFF. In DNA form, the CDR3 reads TGTGCCAGCAGCTTAGCAGGGCTGGACACTGAAGCTTTCTTT.

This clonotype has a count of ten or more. CDR3 in DNA: TGCAGTGCTAGAGACCGGTGGCCACAGGGGGCGCGTGGAAACACCATATATTTT. Its protein is CSARDRWPQGARGNTIYF. The chain joins TRBV20-1 to TRBJ1-3; 9 bases map to TRBD1. The CDR3 sequence is 18 residues long. V lost 0 bases to trimming and J lost 3 bases; unmatched junction nucleotides: 12. The germline gives CDR1 DFQATT, CDR2 SNEGSKA (reference sequence).

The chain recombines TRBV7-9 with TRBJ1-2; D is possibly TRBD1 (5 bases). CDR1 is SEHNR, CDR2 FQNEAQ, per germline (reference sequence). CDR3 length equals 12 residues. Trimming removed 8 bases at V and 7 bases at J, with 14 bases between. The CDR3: CASWGSGVGYTF. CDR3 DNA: TGTGCCAGCTGGGGCAGCGGCGTTGGCTACACCTTC.

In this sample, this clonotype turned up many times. The CDR3 loop reads CASSLLQGNLYEQYF. CDR3 nucleotides: TGTGCCAGCAGCTTGTTACAGGGGAACCTCTACGAGCAGTACTTC. J is TRBJ2-7 and V is TRBV5-6, with 7 bases lining up with TRBD1. From germline, CDR1 is SGHDT and CDR2 YYEEEE. The CDR3 totals 15 residues. The V and J ends lost 1 base and 3 bases, in that order; junction bases with no gene match: 7.

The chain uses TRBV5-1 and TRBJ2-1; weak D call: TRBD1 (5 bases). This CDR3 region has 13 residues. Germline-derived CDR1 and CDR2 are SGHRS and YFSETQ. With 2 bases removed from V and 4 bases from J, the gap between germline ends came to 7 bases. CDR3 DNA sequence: TGCGCCAGCAGCTTCAGGGCTTACAATGAGCAGTTCTTC. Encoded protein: CASSFRAYNEQFF.